This TCR beta chain was captured by sequencing in a study of technical replicates of blood from a few donors. The assay was immunoSEQ multiplex PCR, and TCRdb's table has in-frame clones only and misses some. The table lists about 88,000 clones, around 90% of them singletons. CDR1 and CDR2 from the germline V gene are MNHEY and SMNVEV (reference sequence). The CDR3 runs to 16 residues. Trimming removed 4 bases from V and 3 bases from J, with 16 bases in between. Input material: T cells isolated from PBMCs. This chain links TRBV27 with TRBJ1-5, with D tentatively TRBD1 (5 bases). The origin of this receptor is a human donor in good health. CDR3: CASSSIRVSDNQPQHF. The DNA for the CDR3 is TGTGCCAGCAGTTCCATCAGGGTTTCTGACAATCAGCCCCAGCATTTT.